The clone carrying this TCR gamma chain was recorded a few times. The CDR3 is 15 residues long. Germline V lookup: CDR1 VENAVY, CDR2 YDSYNSRV. J gave up 1 base and V 5 bases, and 7 bases lay outside the gene matches. TCRdb re-called the RT-PCR reads using CATT. This table has about 5,000 gamma-chain clones, 15% to 20% appearing once. These data are taken from a study of gamma-delta T cells after stem cell transplantation. The chain couples TRGV8 to TRGJP2. Input material: gamma-delta T cells. The TCR comes from a human donor. It is not recorded whose cells these are; they may come from a transplant donor. The CDR3 nucleotides are TGTGCCACCTGGGCCACCCTTAGTAGTGATTGGATCAAGACGTTT. Residues: CATWATLSSDWIKTF.